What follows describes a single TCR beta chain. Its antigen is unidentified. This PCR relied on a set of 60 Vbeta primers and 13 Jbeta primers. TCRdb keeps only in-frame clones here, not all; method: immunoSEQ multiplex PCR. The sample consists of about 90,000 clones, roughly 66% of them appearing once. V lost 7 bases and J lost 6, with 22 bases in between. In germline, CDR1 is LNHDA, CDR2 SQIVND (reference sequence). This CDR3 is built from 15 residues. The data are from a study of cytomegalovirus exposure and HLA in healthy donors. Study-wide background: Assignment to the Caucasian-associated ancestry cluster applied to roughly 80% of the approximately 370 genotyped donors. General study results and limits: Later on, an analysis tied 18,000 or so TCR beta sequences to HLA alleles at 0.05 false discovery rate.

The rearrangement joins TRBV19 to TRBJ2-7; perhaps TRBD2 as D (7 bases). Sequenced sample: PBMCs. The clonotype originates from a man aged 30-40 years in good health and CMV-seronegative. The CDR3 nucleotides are TGTGCCAGTAACTCCGTAGGGGGGGATGTGGGCGAGCAGTACTTC. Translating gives CASNSVGGDVGEQYF. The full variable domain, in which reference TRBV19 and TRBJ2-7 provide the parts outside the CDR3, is DGGITQSPKYLFRKEGQNVTLSCEQNLNHDAMYWYRQDPGQGLRLIYYSQIVNDFQKGDIAEGYSVSREKKESFPLTVTSAQKNPTAFYLCASNSVGGDVGEQYFGPGTRLTVT.